Shown below are 15 T cell receptor beta chains from a single sample sequenced in a study of cytomegalovirus exposure and HLA in healthy donors. Primers included in the PCR were 60 Vbeta and 13 Jbeta primers. The assay was immunoSEQ multiplex PCR, and TCRdb's table has in-frame clones only and misses some. The repertoire has about 160,000 clones, around 76% of them found once; the top ten carry 6% to 7.5%. The sequencing sample was made of PBMCs. The receptors were sampled from a man in his forties in good health and CMV-seropositive.

The rearrangement links TRBV4-1 to TRBJ2-1; 13 positions agree with TRBD2. V shed 3 bases, J shed 4 bases, and the junction held 0 bases outside the gene matches. The CDR3 sequence is 15 residues long. Germline V lookup: CDR1 MGHRA, CDR2 YSYEKL. The CDR3 loop reads CASSQTSGGYNEQFF. DNA for the CDR3: TGCGCCAGCAGCCAGACTAGCGGGGGGTACAATGAGCAGTTCTTC.

The CDR3 reads CAFREYTEAFF. CDR3 in DNA: TGTGCCTTCCGGGAGTACACTGAAGCTTTCTTT. V usage is TRBV30 and J usage is TRBJ1-1; D gene unclear. Per germline, CDR1 GTSNPN and CDR2 SVGIG (reference sequence). The CDR3 spans 11 residues. V lost 7 bases and J lost 3, with 9 bases in between.

The rearrangement uses TRBV30 and TRBJ2-4; weak D call: TRBD1 (5 bases). V was pared by 4 bases and J by 6 bases, with 16 bases between. Germline V lookup: CDR1 GTSNPN, CDR2 SVGIG (reference sequence). The CDR3 has 14 residues. The CDR3 loop reads CAWTVGQGLNIQYF. CDR3 bases: TGTGCCTGGACCGTAGGGCAGGGCTTAAACATTCAGTACTTC.

This chain links TRBV6-1 with TRBJ1-5; D call uncertain. This CDR3 is built from 13 residues. Germline V gene data show CDR1 as MNHNS and CDR2 as SASEGT. V was trimmed by 8 bases and J by 3 bases, leaving 11 bases between them. The CDR3 spells CASVGEINQPQHF. For the CDR3, the DNA is TGTGCCAGCGTAGGAGAGATCAATCAGCCCCAGCATTTT.

J is TRBJ2-7 and V is TRBV19; the D gene is possibly TRBD1 (6 bases). Trimming cost V 4 bases and J 4 bases, with 20 bases left between them. CDR1 and CDR2 (germline): LNHDA, SQIVND (reference sequence). The CDR3 runs to 16 residues. The CDR3 spells CASSTHPGRGDYEQYF. The DNA for the CDR3 is TGTGCCAGTAGTACCCACCCCGGCAGGGGTGATTACGAGCAGTACTTC.

The V gene is TRBV7-2, the J gene TRBJ1-4; D unclear. Germline-derived CDR1 and CDR2 are SGHTA and FQGNSA. The CDR3 spans 15 residues. The V end lost 1 base, the J end lost 2 bases, and 8 bases lay between the germline ends. The CDR3 region has the DNA TGTGCCAGCAGCTTAGTGGGAGGGACTAATGAAAAACTGTTTTTT. Its translation: CASSLVGGTNEKLFF.

This clone was recorded once. An end of the junction does not agree with germline; a read error may underlie this. The CDR3 DNA sequence: TGCGCCACCAGCACCCTCGCAGGTGAAGCTTTCTTT. Encoded protein: CATSTLAGEAFF. This chain uses TRBV4-1 with TRBJ1-1; D gene unclear. CDR3 size: 12 residues. Germline lookup yields CDR1 MGHRA and CDR2 YSYEKL.

The chain has TRBV19 and TRBJ1-5, with D maybe TRBD1 (5 bases). The CDR3 is 13 amino acids. Trimming shortened V by 6 bases and J by 7 bases, and 13 bases separated the two germline ends. Germline V gene data show CDR1 as LNHDA and CDR2 as SQIVND (reference sequence). The CDR3 sequence is CASSVPGRQPQHF. The CDR3 DNA reads as TGTGCCAGTAGCGTCCCAGGGAGGCAGCCCCAGCATTTT.

This clone was seen a single time. The chain carries TRBV6-6 and TRBJ1-2, with a weak D call TRBD1 (5 bases). Germline V CDR1 and CDR2: MNHNY, SVGAGI (reference sequence). V shed 6 bases and J shed 4 bases, with 15 bases lying between them. This CDR3 is 14 amino acids long. The CDR3 region has the DNA TGTGCCAGCAGGGCCGCGGAGGGACCCTATGGCTACACCTTC. Translation: CASRAAEGPYGYTF.

This clone has more than one count but fewer than ten. The rearrangement links TRBV5-4 to TRBJ1-1; D is possibly TRBD1 (5 bases). Trimming stripped 4 bases from V and 0 bases from J, with 13 bases between. The germline CDR1 and CDR2 sequences are SGHNT and YYREEE (reference sequence). The CDR3 covers 15 residues. CDR3 amino acids: CASSPQQELNTEAFF. The CDR3 DNA is TGTGCCAGCAGCCCACAACAGGAATTGAACACTGAAGCTTTCTTT.

The chain is built from TRBV7-2 and TRBJ2-5, with 9 bases identical to TRBD1. The V segment lost 5 bases and the J segment 5 bases; nucleotides outside the gene matches: 6. The CDR3 consists of 14 residues. Per the germline V gene, CDR1 is SGHTA and CDR2 is FQGNSA. As DNA, the CDR3 is TGTGCCAGCAGCCTGTGGGACAGGGCTGAGACCCAGTACTTC. Protein product: CASSLWDRAETQYF.

The chain is built from TRBV11-2 and TRBJ2-4; a weak D match, TRBD1 (5 bases). The CDR3 covers 13 residues. Germline lookup yields CDR1 SGHAT and CDR2 FQNNGV. The V end lost 0 bases, the J end lost 7 bases, and 7 bases lay between the germline ends. The CDR3 is CASSLEKGNIQYF. The CDR3 DNA is TGTGCCAGCAGCTTAGAAAAGGGGAACATTCAGTACTTC.

This chain connects TRBV5-4 to TRBJ2-2; 7 nucleotides align to TRBD1. This CDR3 has 12 amino acids. V was pared by 0 bases and J by 14 bases, with 4 bases of the junction left unmatched. CDR1 and CDR2 (germline): SGHNT, YYREEE (reference sequence). This chain's CDR3 is CASSLVTGNLFF. CDR3 sequence (DNA): TGTGCCAGCAGCTTGGTGACAGGGAACCTGTTTTTT.

This clone was picked up a small number of times. V is TRBV5-1 and J is TRBJ1-1; D gene uncertain. Deletions cut 1 base from V and 1 base from J, with 8 bases between. Germline values: CDR1 SGHRS, CDR2 YFSETQ. CDR3 size: 14 residues. The CDR3 coding sequence is TGCGCCAGCAGCTTGAGCATGCCGAACACTGAAGCTTTCTTT. Translating gives CASSLSMPNTEAFF.

This chain joins TRBV6-5 and TRBJ2-2, with D possibly TRBD1 on 6 matching bases. The germline V and J ends were trimmed by 4 bases and 5 bases, with 11 bases remaining between them. From germline, CDR1 is MNHEY and CDR2 SVGAGI. The CDR3 spans 14 residues. The CDR3: CASSFTGFTGELFF. CDR3 in DNA: TGTGCCAGCAGTTTCACAGGGTTTACCGGGGAGCTGTTTTTT.